This entry describes one T cell receptor beta chain. Its matching antigen is unknown. These data come from a study of cytomegalovirus exposure and HLA in healthy donors. As for the study in general: Most genotyped donors, over 70% of more than 300, had Caucasian-associated genetic ancestry.

The donors were healthy bone marrow donors. Overall study results and limits: The study recorded around 160 TCR beta chains that were cytomegalovirus-associated. Some public TCRs appeared in many individuals, while most sequences were rare.

The CDR3 is 15 residues long. CDR1 is SGHRS, CDR2 YFSETQ, per germline. Trimming cost V 4 bases and J 6 bases; bases outside gene matches: 7. The primer mix had 60 Vbeta and 13 Jbeta primers. Sequenced by immunoSEQ multiplex PCR; TCRdb stores in-frame clones only, minus some. In all, the sample yields tens of thousands of clones. The sample consisted of PBMCs. The chain employs TRBV5-1 and TRBJ2-2, with 9 bases matching TRBD1. The receptor comes from a young woman in good health and CMV-seronegative. This CDR3 reads CASSRYRGQAGELFF. DNA of the CDR3: TGCGCCAGCAGCCGATACAGGGGGCAGGCCGGGGAGCTGTTTTTT.